This TCR beta chain emerged from a study of T-cell memory formation after mild COVID-19. Across the whole study: The TCR clusters were mostly specific to one donor.

Using its own MiXCR run on the 5' RACE reads, TCRdb lists one record per CDR3 protein. Among 65,000 to 95,000 distinct CDR3 sequences listed, 9.5% to 15% were seen once. Trimming cost V 4 bases and J 5 bases, with 20 bases left between them. This CDR3 contains 15 residues. The V gene's germline CDR1 is SQVTM and CDR2 ANQGSEA. The receptor was derived from a young man who had mild COVID-19 (a few samples of this study predate the infection). Cell type and time point are not known. Material for sequencing was PBMCs or a T cell subset sorted from them (not recorded which). V and J are TRBV29-1 and TRBJ1-1, with unresolved D. CDR3 sequence (DNA): TGCAGCGTTGTGAGGAGACGGGGAAAAGTGACTGAAGCTTTCTTT. This encodes CSVVRRRGKVTEAFF. Based on the CDR3 plus reference TRBV29-1 and TRBJ1-1, the full variable domain is SAVISQKPSRDICQRGTSLTIQCQVDSQVTMMFWYRQQPGQSLTLIATANQGSEATYESGFVIDKFPISRPNLTFSTLTVSNMSPEDSSIYLCSVVRRRGKVTEAFFGQGTRLTVV.